This T cell receptor beta chain was captured by sequencing in a study of T cell changes during pregnancy in multiple sclerosis. Produced via immunoSEQ multiplex PCR; TCRdb's table is partial and in-frame only. The repertoire holds 75,000 to 100,000 clones, with around 94% as singletons. The clonotype was recovered from a female donor with multiple sclerosis, enrolled in a pregnancy study. Sequencing used peripheral blood, obtained after pregnancy.

In DNA form, the CDR3 reads TGTGCCAGCAGGGGAGCCGGAGAGACCCAGTACTTC. This translates into CASRGAGETQYF. The chain carries TRBV9 and TRBJ2-5; D may be TRBD2 (5 bases). This CDR3 is 12 amino acids long. Germline V CDR1 and CDR2: SGDLS, YYNGEE. V lost 5 bases, J lost 4 bases, and 9 bases lay in between.